The sequence of this T cell receptor beta chain was determined in a study of beta chain features in type 1 diabetes. Notes on the study in general: All four CD4+ subsets from Type 1 diabetes patients carried moderately but significantly shorter TCRB CDR3s.

The study reverse transcribed the entire isolated RNA, so it sequenced expressed TCRB transcripts. The repertoire was sequenced with immunoSEQ multiplex PCR; TCRdb's copy has only in-frame clones and lacks some. The sample consists of around 300,000 clones, 8% of them appearing once. CDR1 is SEHNR and CDR2 is FQNEAQ in the germline V gene (reference sequence). The V and J ends lost 2 bases and 10 bases, in that order; junction bases with no gene match: 7. This CDR3 is built from 13 residues. Comment on this clone: Antigen specificity is unknown.

The sequenced material came from central memory CD4+ T cells from blood. This rearrangement joins TRBV7-9 to TRBJ1-1; 7 bases map to TRBD1. This TCR was recovered from a woman aged 18-29 years in good health. Written as DNA, the CDR3 is TGTGCCAGCAGCTTAACGACAGGGAACGGAGCTTTCTTT. This translates into CASSLTTGNGAFF.